This entry describes one T cell receptor beta chain. As yet, its antigen is unknown. The donors, healthy Caucasians from Russia, were aged about 6 to 95. Total RNA was isolated from each sample in quantities of at least 5.5 micrograms. There are 17 residues in the CDR3. The V gene's germline CDR1 is SGDLS and CDR2 YYNGEE. The ends were cut back, 3 bases at V and 4 bases at J, with 22 bases in the middle. This entry belongs to a study of blood T cells in healthy people across ages. About the research overall: Template switching picked up about one barcoded beta molecule for each two T cells.

Broader study findings: The diversity estimates, figures obtained from one million T cells, were considered underestimates.

Alongside a J-beta primer mix, a sample-barcoded 5' primer served in a second PCR lasting about 6 to 12 cycles. In TCRdb, the 5' RACE reads were re-called with MiXCR into one record per CDR3 protein. The sample has 1.5 million to 2 million distinct CDR3 sequences, approximately 39% seen once. The TCR comes from a human donor in good health. The specimen sequenced was blood. The chain has TRBV9 and TRBJ1-2, with TRBD1 as a possible D gene (6 bases). CDR3 nucleotide sequence: TGTGCCAGCAGCGAGGGAAGGAGTGGGGACACCAGCTATGGCTACACCTTC. It yields the protein CASSEGRSGDTSYGYTF.